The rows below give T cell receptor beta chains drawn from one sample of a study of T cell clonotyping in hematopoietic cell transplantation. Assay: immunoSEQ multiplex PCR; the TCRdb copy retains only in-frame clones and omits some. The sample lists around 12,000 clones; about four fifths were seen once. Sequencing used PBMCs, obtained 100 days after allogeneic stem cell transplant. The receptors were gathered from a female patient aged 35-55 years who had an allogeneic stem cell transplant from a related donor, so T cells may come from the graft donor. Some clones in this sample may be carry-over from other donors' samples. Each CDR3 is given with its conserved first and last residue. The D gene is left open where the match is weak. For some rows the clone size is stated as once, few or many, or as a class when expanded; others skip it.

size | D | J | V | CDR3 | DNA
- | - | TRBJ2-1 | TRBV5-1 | CASSLEESEQFF | TGCGCCAGCAGCTTGGAGGAAAGTGAGCAGTTCTTC
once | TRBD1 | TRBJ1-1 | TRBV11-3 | CASSLSRGQGADAFF | TGTGCCAGCAGCTTATCCCGCGGACAGGGGGCCGACGCTTTCTTT
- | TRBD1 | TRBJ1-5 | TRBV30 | CAWLGTGPPYSNQPQHF | TGTGCCTGGCTCGGGACAGGTCCTCCTTATAGCAATCAGCCCCAGCATTTT
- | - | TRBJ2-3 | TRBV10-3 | CAISERGSGSTDTQYF | TGTGCCATCAGTGAGAGAGGAAGTGGAAGCACAGATACGCAGTATTTT
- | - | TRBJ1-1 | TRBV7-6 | CASSPPLTGMNTEAFF | TGTGCCAGCAGCCCCCCTCTCACAGGGATGAACACTGAAGCTTTCTTT
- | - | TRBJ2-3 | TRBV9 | CASSVRGDDDTQYF | TGTGCCAGCAGCGTTCGCGGAGATGATGATACGCAGTATTTT
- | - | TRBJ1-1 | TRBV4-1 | CASSHRDGGTEAFF | TGCGCCAGCAGCCACCGGGACGGAGGCACTGAAGCTTTCTTT
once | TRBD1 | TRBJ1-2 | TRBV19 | CASSAQGEGGYGYTF | TGTGCCAGTAGTGCACAGGGGGAGGGCGGCTATGGCTACACCTTC
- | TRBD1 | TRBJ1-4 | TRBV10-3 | CATGQEANEKLFF | TGTGCCACCGGACAGGAGGCTAATGAAAAACTGTTTTTT
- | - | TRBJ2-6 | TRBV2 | CASSGSDSGANVLTF | TGTGCCAGCAGTGGTTCGGATTCTGGGGCCAACGTCCTGACTTTC
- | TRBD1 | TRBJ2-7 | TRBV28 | CASGQGPYEQYF | TGTGCCTCAGGACAGGGTCCCTACGAGCAGTACTTC
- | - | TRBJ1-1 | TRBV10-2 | CASKGYLNTEAFF | TGCGCCAGCAAGGGGTATCTGAACACTGAAGCTTTCTTT
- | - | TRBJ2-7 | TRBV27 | CAGKTARGYEQYF | TGTGCCGGAAAGACAGCGCGGGGCTACGAGCAGTACTTC
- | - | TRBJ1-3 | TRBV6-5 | CAISGDSGNTIYF | TGTGCCATTTCGGGGGATTCCGGAAACACCATATATTTT
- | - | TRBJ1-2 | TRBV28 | CASSLAHGYTF | TGTGCCAGCAGTTTGGCGCATGGCTACACCTTC
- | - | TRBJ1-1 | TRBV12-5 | CASGPDGSRTEAFF | TGTGCTAGTGGTCCCGACGGAAGTCGCACTGAAGCTTTCTTT
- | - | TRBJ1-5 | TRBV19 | CASSEQTLGPQHF | TGTGCCAGTAGTGAACAGACCCTCGGGCCCCAGCATTTT
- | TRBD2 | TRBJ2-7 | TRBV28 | CASSTILAGVYEQYF | TGTGCCAGCAGTACCATTCTAGCGGGAGTTTACGAGCAGTACTTC
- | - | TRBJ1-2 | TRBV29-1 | CSVDGHEDYGYTF | TGCAGCGTTGACGGTCATGAGGACTATGGCTACACCTTC
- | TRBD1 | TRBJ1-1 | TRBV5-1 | CASSTRTGGTNTEAFF | TGCGCCAGCAGCACACGGACAGGGGGCACGAACACTGAAGCTTTCTTT
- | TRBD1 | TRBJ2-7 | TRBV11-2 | CASSFATGDYEQYF | TGTGCCAGCAGCTTCGCGACAGGGGACTACGAGCAGTACTTC
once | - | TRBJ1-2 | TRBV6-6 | CASGGPNYGYTF | TGTGCCAGCGGAGGGCCAAACTATGGCTACACCTTC
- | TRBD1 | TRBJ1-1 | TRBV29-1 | CSTGTGGPNTEAFF | TGCAGCACAGGGACAGGGGGGCCGAACACTGAAGCTTTCTTT
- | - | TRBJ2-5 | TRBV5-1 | CASSFSRGETQYF | TGCGCCAGCAGCTTTAGCAGGGGAGAGACCCAGTACTTC
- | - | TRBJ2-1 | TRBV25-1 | CASSENEQFF | TGTGCCAGCAGTGAAAATGAGCAGTTCTTC
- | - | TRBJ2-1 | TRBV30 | CAWSVYSDRNEQFF | TGTGCCTGGAGTGTCTACAGCGACAGGAATGAGCAGTTCTTC
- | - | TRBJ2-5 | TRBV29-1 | CSVGSGGEKTQYF | TGCAGCGTTGGGTCCGGGGGCGAAAAGACCCAGTACTTC
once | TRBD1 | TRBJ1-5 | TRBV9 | CASSVGTGSQPQHF | TGTGCCAGCAGCGTAGGGACAGGGAGTCAGCCCCAGCATTTT
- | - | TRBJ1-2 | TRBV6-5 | CASTTGRDGYTF | TGTGCCAGCACCACAGGGAGGGATGGCTACACCTTC
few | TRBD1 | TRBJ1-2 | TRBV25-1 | CASNRGTNGYTF | TGTGCCAGCAACAGGGGAACAAATGGCTACACCTTC
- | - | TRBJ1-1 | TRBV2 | CARSQGLNTEAFF | TGTGCCAGGTCCCAGGGGTTGAACACTGAAGCTTTCTTT
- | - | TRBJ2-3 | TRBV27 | CASSSADTQYF | TGTGCCAGCAGTAGCGCAGATACGCAGTATTTT
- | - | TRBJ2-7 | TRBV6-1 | CASSSHTAYEQYF | TGTGCCAGCAGCTCCCATACCGCATACGAGCAGTACTTC
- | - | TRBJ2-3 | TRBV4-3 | CASSQDPGDTQYF | TGCGCCAGCAGCCAAGATCCTGGGGATACGCAGTATTTT
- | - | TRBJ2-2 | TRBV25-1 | CAVLPGPMDNTGELFF | TGTGCAGTACTCCCGGGACCCATGGACAACACCGGGGAGCTGTTTTTT
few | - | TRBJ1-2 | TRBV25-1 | CASSETLFGYTF | TGTGCCAGCAGTGAGACTCTCTTTGGCTACACCTTC
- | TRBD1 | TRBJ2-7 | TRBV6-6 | CASRQEGQASFEQYF | TGTGCCAGCAGGCAAGAGGGACAGGCCTCCTTCGAGCAGTACTTC
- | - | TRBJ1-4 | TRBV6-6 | CASSNRNNEKLFF | TGTGCCAGCAGCAACAGGAATAATGAAAAACTGTTTTTT
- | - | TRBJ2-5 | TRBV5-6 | CASSSGGTMLATQYF | TGTGCCAGCAGCTCGGGTGGAACGATGTTGGCGACCCAGTACTTC
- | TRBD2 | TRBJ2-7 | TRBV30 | CAWSASGVYEQYF | TGTGCCTGGAGTGCTAGCGGGGTCTACGAGCAGTACTTC
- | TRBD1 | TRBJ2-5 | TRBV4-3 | CASSQDRTGGGETQYF | TGCGCCAGCAGCCAAGATCGGACAGGGGGCGGCGAGACCCAGTACTTC
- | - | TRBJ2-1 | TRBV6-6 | CASGRTGSYNEQFF | TGTGCCAGCGGCCGAACGGGGTCGTACAATGAGCAGTTCTTC
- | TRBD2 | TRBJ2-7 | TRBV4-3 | CASSQAAAGASYEQYF | TGCGCCAGCAGCCAAGCGGCGGCGGGAGCCAGCTACGAGCAGTACTTC
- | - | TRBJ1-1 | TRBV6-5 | CASTGVQENTEAFF | TGTGCCAGCACTGGGGTACAGGAGAACACTGAAGCTTTCTTT
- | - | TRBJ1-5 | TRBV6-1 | CASSGEQGQPQHF | TGTGCCAGCAGTGGGGAGCAGGGTCAGCCCCAGCATTTT
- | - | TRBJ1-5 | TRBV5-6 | CASSYMDLNQPQHF | TGTGCCAGCAGCTATATGGACCTTAATCAGCCCCAGCATTTT
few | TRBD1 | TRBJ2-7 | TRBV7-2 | CASSDSTGGMQYF | TGTGCCAGCAGCGATTCGACAGGGGGAATGCAATACTTC
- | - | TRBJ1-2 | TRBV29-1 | CSTGADYGYTF | TGCAGCACGGGGGCGGACTATGGCTACACCTTC
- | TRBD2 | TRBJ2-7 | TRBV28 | CASSLAVAGGSYEQYF | TGTGCCAGCAGTTTAGCGGTAGCGGGGGGGTCCTACGAGCAGTACTTC
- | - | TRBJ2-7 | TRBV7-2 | CASSIGGGTNEQYF | TGTGCCAGCAGCATAGGAGGGGGTACGAACGAGCAGTACTTC